The source of this TCR beta chain is a study of T cell responses to AZD1222 COVID-19 vaccine. Findings of the study overall: Only a handful of AZD1222 recipients, several in all, had baseline seropositivity.

Sequencing was performed with immunoSEQ multiplex PCR; in TCRdb, only in-frame clones are kept and a portion is missing. The table has fewer than 130,000 clones, over 75% seen once; the top ten hold roughly 5%. CDR1 KGHSH and CDR2 LQKENI come from the germline V gene. The CDR3 extends over 13 amino acids. V shed 3 bases and J shed 6 bases, with 12 bases lying between them. Concerning this clone: Its antigen is not identified.

The chain employs TRBV18 and TRBJ2-7; D gene uncertain. The receptor was derived from an adult in good health. The source was peripheral blood, collected on day 0 of AZD1222 vaccination. CDR3 residues: CASSPRLVGEQYF. The DNA for the CDR3 is TGTGCCAGCTCACCTCGCCTTGTCGGCGAGCAGTACTTC.